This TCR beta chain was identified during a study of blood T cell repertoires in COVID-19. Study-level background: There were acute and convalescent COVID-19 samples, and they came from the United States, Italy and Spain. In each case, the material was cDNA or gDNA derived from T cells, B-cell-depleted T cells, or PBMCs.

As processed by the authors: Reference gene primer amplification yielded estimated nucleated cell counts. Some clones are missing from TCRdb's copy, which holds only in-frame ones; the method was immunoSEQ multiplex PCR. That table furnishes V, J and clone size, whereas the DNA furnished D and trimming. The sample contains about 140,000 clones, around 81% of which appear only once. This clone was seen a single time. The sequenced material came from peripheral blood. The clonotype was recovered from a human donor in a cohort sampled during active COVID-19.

In nucleotides, the CDR3 is TGTGCCAGCAGCCCCAGGGTAAATGGCTACACCTTC. Translated: CASSPRVNGYTF. This chain uses TRBV7-8 with TRBJ1-2; possible D gene TRBD1, 5 bases. V shed 5 bases and J shed 6 bases, with 10 bases lying between them. The CDR3 extends over 12 amino acids. In germline, CDR1 is SGHVS, CDR2 FQNEAQ.